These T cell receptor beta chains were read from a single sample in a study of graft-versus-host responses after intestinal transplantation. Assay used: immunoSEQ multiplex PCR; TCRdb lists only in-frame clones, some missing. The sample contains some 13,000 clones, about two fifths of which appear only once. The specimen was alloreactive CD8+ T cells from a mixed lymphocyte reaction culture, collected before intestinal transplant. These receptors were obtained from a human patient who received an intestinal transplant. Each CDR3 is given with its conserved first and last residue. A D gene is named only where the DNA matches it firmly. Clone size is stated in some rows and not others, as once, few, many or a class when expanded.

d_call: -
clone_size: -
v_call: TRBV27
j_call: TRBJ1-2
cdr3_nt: TGTGCCAGCAGTTTAGGTCAGGGAGGGGGTGGCTACACCTTC
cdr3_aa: CASSLGQGGGGYTF

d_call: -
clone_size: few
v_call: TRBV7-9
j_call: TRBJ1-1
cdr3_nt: TGTGCCAGCAGCTTAACACCTTTGAACACTGAAGCTTTCTTT
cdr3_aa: CASSLTPLNTEAFF

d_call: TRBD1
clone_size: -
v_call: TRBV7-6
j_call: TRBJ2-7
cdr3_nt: TGTGCCAGCAGCCACCGACAGGGCGAGCAGTACTTC
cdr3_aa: CASSHRQGEQYF

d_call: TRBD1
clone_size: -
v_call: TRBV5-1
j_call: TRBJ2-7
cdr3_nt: TGCGCCAGCAGTGAGACAGGGGCCTACGAGCAGTACTTC
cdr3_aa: CASSETGAYEQYF

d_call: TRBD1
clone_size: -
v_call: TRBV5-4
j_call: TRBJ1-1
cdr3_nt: TGTGCCAGCAGCTCGGTGCAGGGGGCGACTGAAGCTTTCTTT
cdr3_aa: CASSSVQGATEAFF

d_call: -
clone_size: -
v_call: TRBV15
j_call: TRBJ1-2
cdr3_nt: TGTGCCACCAGCAGAGATCTGACCGGTCTGTTAGAGCGAGGCTACACCTTC
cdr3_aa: CATSRDLTGLLERGYTF

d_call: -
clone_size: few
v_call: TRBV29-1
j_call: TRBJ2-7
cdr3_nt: TGCAGCGTGGCCCCAGGGGATTACGAGCAGTACTTC
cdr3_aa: CSVAPGDYEQYF

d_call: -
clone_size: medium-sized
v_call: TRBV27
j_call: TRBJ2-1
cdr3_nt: TGTGCCAGCAGTTTAGGGTCGACAGCCTACAATGAGCAGTTCTTC
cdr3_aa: CASSLGSTAYNEQFF

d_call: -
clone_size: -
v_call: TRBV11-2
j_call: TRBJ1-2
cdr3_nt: TGTGCCAGCAGCTTAGGGGGAGACGCTAACTATGGCTACACCTTC
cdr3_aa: CASSLGGDANYGYTF

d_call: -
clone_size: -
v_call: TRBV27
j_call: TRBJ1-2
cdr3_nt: TGTGCCAGCAGCCCTAACAGGGTTATTGGCTACACCTTC
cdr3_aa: CASSPNRVIGYTF

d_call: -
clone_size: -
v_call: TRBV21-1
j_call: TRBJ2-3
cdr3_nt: TGTGCCAGCAGCAGGAGCTCTTCGGGTTCCGCTCGAGGCACAGATACGCAGTATTTT
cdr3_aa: CASSRSSSGSARGTDTQYF

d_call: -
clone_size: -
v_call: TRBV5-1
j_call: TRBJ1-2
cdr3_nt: TGCGCCAGCAGCAGGCACAGGGAAAAGAACTATGGCTACACCTTC
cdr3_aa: CASSRHREKNYGYTF

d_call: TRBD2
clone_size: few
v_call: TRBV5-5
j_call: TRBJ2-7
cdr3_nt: TGTGCCAGCAGCTTAAAAAGCGGGGCCGGGACTTACGAGCAGTACTTC
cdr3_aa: CASSLKSGAGTYEQYF

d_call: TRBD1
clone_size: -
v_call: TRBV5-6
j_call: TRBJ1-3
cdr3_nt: TGTGCCAGCAGCTTGAGCCAGGGGGCGGTTAACACCATATATTTT
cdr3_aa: CASSLSQGAVNTIYF

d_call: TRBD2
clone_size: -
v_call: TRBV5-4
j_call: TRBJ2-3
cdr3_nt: TGTGCCAGCAGGTCGGGGGGGCCGACAGATACGCAGTATTTT
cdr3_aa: CASRSGGPTDTQYF

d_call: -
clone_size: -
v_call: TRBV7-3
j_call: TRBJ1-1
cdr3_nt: TGTGCCAGCAGCTTAACAGGCGGCACTGAAGCTTTCTTT
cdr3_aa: CASSLTGGTEAFF

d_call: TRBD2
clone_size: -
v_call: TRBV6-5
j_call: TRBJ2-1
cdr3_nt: TGTGCCAGCAGTGGAGGGACTAGCGGATACAATGAGCAGTTCTTC
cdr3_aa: CASSGGTSGYNEQFF